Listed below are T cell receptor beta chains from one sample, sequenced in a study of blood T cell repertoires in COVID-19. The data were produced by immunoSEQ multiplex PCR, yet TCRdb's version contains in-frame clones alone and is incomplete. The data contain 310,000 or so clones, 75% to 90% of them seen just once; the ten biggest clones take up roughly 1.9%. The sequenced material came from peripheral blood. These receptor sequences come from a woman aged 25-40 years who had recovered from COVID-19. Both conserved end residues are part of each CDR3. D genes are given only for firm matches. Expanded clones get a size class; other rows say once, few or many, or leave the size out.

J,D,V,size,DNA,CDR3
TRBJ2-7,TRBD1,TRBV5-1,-,TGCGCCAGCAATTCCATCACAGGGGTCGCCTACGAGCAGTACTTC,CASNSITGVAYEQYF
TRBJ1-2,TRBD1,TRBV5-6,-,TGTGCCAGCAGCATCCAGACAGGGATCTATGGCTACACCTTC,CASSIQTGIYGYTF
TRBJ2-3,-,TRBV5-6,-,TGTGCCAGCAGCCCTTCGGAGACCCACACAGATACGCAGTATTTT,CASSPSETHTDTQYF
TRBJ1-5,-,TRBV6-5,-,TGTGCCAGCACCCGACAGAATGGGAATCAGCCCCAGCATTTT,CASTRQNGNQPQHF
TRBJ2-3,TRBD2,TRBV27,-,TGTGCCAGCTCCTCCAGCGGGAGGGTAACGGATACGCAGTATTTT,CASSSSGRVTDTQYF
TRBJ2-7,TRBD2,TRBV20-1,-,TGCAGTGCTAGTGTTGCGGGGCGGGAGGTGTACGAGCAGTACTTC,CSASVAGREVYEQYF
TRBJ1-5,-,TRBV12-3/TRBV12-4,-,TGTGCCAGCAGTCCGGGGAGCAATCAGCCCCAGCATTTT,CASSPGSNQPQHF
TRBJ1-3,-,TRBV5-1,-,TGCGCCAGCAGCTTGGCCAGGGAGGTAGCTGGAAACACCATATATTTT,CASSLAREVAGNTIYF
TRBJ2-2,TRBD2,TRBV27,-,TGTGCCAGCAGGTCGGGACTAGCGGGAGACACCGGGGAGCTGTTTTTT,CASRSGLAGDTGELFF
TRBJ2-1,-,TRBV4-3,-,TGCGCCAGCAGCCAAGCCTCTGATGGGAGGGAGCAGTTCTTC,CASSQASDGREQFF
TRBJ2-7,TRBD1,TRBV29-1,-,TGCAGCGTTGAAGGCCAGGGACAGGAGGCGCAGTACTTC,CSVEGQGQEAQYF
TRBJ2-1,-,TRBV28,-,TGTGCCAGCAGTTTACGGCGGCAGTCGGCCTACAATGAGCAGTTCTTC,CASSLRRQSAYNEQFF
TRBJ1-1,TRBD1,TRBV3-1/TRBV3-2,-,TGTGCCAGCAGCCAAGGGACAGGGCTCAGCACTGAAGCTTTCTTT,CASSQGTGLSTEAFF
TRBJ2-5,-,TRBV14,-,TGTGCCAAACAGGGGGGGTTCCAAGAGACCCAGTACTTC,CAKQGGFQETQYF
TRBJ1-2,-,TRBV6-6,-,TGTGCCAGCAGTGCCACGACGGAGGCTAACTATGGCTACACCTTC,CASSATTEANYGYTF
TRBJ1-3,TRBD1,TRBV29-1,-,TGCAGCGTTGGATTAGGGGGCGGAAACACCATATATTTT,CSVGLGGGNTIYF
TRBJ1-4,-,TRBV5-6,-,TGTGCCAGCAGCTCCCGGTCAGGGGCGGAAAAACTGTTTTTT,CASSSRSGAEKLFF
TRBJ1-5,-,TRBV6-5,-,TGTGCCAGCTGGGAGGGGAATCAGCCCCAGCATTTT,CASWEGNQPQHF
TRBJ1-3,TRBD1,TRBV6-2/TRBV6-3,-,TGTGCCAGCAGTAACACACTGTCTCCGGGACAGCAACCTGGAAACACCATATATTTT,CASSNTLSPGQQPGNTIYF
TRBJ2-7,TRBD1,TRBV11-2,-,TGTGCCAGCAGCTTCTGGGACAGCCTTTACGAGCAGTACTTC,CASSFWDSLYEQYF
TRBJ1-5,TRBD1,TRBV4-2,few,TGTGCCAGCAGCCATGCCGGGACAGGGGAACAGCCCCAGCATTTT,CASSHAGTGEQPQHF
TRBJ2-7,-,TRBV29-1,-,TGCAGCGTGGGAGACACCTACGAGCAGTACTTC,CSVGDTYEQYF
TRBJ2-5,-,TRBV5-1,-,TGCGCCAGCAGCCCGGACACTGCGTACCAAGAGACCCAGTACTTC,CASSPDTAYQETQYF
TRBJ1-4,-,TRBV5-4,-,TGTGCCAGCAGCGCAAGGGGTAATGCGGAAAAACTGTTTTTT,CASSARGNAEKLFF
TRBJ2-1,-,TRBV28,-,TGTGCCAGCAGTCTCTCGGACAGCTACAATGAGCAGTTCTTC,CASSLSDSYNEQFF
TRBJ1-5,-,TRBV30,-,TGTGCCTGGAGTGTATCGGGCCAGGGCAGCCAGCCCCAGCATTTT,CAWSVSGQGSQPQHF
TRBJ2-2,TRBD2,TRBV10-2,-,TGCGCCAGCACCCTAGCGGGAGGGCTGGGGGAGCTGTTTTTT,CASTLAGGLGELFF
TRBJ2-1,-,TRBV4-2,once,TGTGCCAGCAGCCAAGATGGCGGCGGCGTCGGTGATGAGCAGTTCTTC,CASSQDGGGVGDEQFF
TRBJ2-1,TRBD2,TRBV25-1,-,TGTGCCAGCGCTCCTTCGATGGTAGCGGGATACGAGCAGTTCTTC,CASAPSMVAGYEQFF
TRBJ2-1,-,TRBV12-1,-,TGTGCCAGCACCTATATGGGACTAGCGGGGGGGTGTGAGCAGTTCTTC,CASTYMGLAGGCEQFF
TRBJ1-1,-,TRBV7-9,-,TGTGCCAGCAGCCGGGGGGTGAACACTGAAGCTTTCTTT,CASSRGVNTEAFF
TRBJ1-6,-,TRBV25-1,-,TGTGCCAGCAGTGAAGGTGGCCGTTATAATTCACCCCTCCACTTT,CASSEGGRYNSPLHF
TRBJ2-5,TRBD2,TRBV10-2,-,TGCGCCAGCAAGGGTTTAGCGGGACCGGAGGAGACCCAGTACTTC,CASKGLAGPEETQYF
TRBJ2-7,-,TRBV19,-,TGTGCCAGTAGTACCGCAACTAGGGCGCGGGGCGAGCAGTACTTC,CASSTATRARGEQYF
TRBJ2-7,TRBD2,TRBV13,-,TGTGCCAGCAGCTCGAACGTAGCGGGGGACGCCTACGAGCAGTACTTC,CASSSNVAGDAYEQYF
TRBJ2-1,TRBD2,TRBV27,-,TGTGCCAGCAGCCCAACTAGCGGAGGGGACAATGAGCAGTTCTTC,CASSPTSGGDNEQFF
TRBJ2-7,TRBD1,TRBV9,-,TGTGCCAGCAGCGTAGCTCCGACAGGGGGGAGTGAGCAGTACTTC,CASSVAPTGGSEQYF
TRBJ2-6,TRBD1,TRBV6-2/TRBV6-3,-,TGTGCCAGCAGTTCGGGACAGGGAGTTTCTGGGGCCAACGTCCTGACTTTC,CASSSGQGVSGANVLTF
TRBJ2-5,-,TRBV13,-,TGTGCCAGCAGCTTTGTGGCCAGGGGAGACGAAGAGACCCAGTACTTC,CASSFVARGDEETQYF
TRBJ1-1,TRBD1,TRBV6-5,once,TGTGCCACCGGACAGGGGGGCTACACTGAAGCTTTCTTT,CATGQGGYTEAFF
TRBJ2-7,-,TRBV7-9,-,TGTGCCAGCAGCTTAGGTCGGGGACTCTGGGCCTACGAGCAGTACTTC,CASSLGRGLWAYEQYF
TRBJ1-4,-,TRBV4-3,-,TGCGCCAGCAGCCAAGACAGGTTGGCTAATGAAAAACTGTTTTTT,CASSQDRLANEKLFF